A selection of T cell receptor beta chains follows, all from one sample in a study of T cell repertoires in aging, cancer and after chemotherapy. MiXCR, applied by TCRdb to the multiplex PCR reads, yields one record per CDR3 protein. This table has roughly 3,000 distinct CDR3 sequences, 30% appearing once. The specimen was blood. The receptors shown here come from a human donor in good health. CDR3s include the opening cysteine and the closing phenylalanine or tryptophan. The D gene is left open where the match is weak. Expanded clones are given a class, and other clones once, few, many or no size at all.

>once|13|TRBJ2-1|TRBV20-1|TRBD2
CSARRRGYNEQFF
TGCAGTGCTAGGCGGCGGGGGTACAATGAGCAGTTCTTC
>medium-sized|15|TRBJ1-2|TRBV7-2|TRBD1
CASSYTGAAGYGYTF
TGTGCCAGCAGCTACACAGGGGCCGCCGGCTATGGCTACACCTTC
>few|16|TRBJ2-5|TRBV24-1|-
CATSDPPGTSEETQYF
TGTGCCACCAGTGATCCCCCCGGGACGTCAGAAGAGACCCAGTACTTC
>few|15|TRBJ1-2|TRBV4-3|-
CASSQIQGGIYGYTF
TGCGCCAGCAGCCAAATCCAGGGAGGGATTTATGGCTACACCTTC
>medium-sized|17|TRBJ2-5|TRBV5-1|TRBD2
CASSLSLASGGQETQYF
TGCGCCAGCAGCTTGTCTCTCGCTAGCGGGGGTCAAGAGACCCAGTACTTC
>once|12|TRBJ2-4|TRBV20-1|-
CSARGERNIQYF
TGCAGTGCTAGAGGTGAACGGAACATTCAGTACTTC
>large|15|TRBJ1-2|TRBV6-2/TRBV6-3|TRBD1
CASSFGTGESYGYTF
TGTGCCAGCAGTTTCGGGACAGGGGAGTCCTATGGCTACACCTTC
>medium-sized|14|TRBJ2-7|TRBV6-1|TRBD1
CASKPGQGSYEQYF
TGTGCCAGCAAACCGGGACAGGGATCCTACGAGCAGTACTTC
>medium-sized|15|TRBJ2-5|TRBV4-3|TRBD1
CASSQGGQSQETQYF
TGCGCCAGCAGCCAAGGGGGACAGTCCCAAGAGACCCAGTACTTC
>medium-sized|14|TRBJ2-7|TRBV7-9|TRBD1
CASSFVGQGHEQYF
TGTGCCAGCAGCTTCGTGGGACAGGGCCACGAGCAGTACTTC
>large|13|TRBJ1-1|TRBV7-2|-
CASSLRRATEAFF
TGTGCCAGCAGCTTGCGAAGGGCCACTGAAGCTTTCTTT
>medium-sized|16|TRBJ2-1|TRBV20-1|TRBD2
CSARDQSGRASGEQFF
TGCAGTGCTAGAGATCAGAGCGGGAGGGCCTCGGGTGAGCAGTTCTTC
>medium-sized|15|TRBJ2-5|TRBV27|TRBD1
CASSLSRGRAETQYF
TGTGCCAGCAGTTTAAGCAGGGGGCGCGCAGAGACCCAGTACTTC
>few|13|TRBJ1-2|TRBV28|-
CASSWTASGGYTF
TGTGCCAGCAGTTGGACCGCATCTGGAGGCTACACCTTC
>medium-sized|14|TRBJ1-2|TRBV5-6|-
CASSFDGTLGGYTF
TGTGCCAGCAGCTTTGACGGGACCTTGGGTGGCTACACCTTC
>-|16|TRBJ1-6|TRBV27|TRBD1
CASSLLTGGKNSPLHF
TGTGCCAGCAGTTTACTGACAGGGGGCAAAAATTCACCCCTCCACTTT
>-|17|TRBJ2-6|TRBV6-4|TRBD1
CASRAGTGGAGANVLTF
TGTGCCAGCAGGGCCGGGACAGGGGGCGCTGGGGCCAACGTCCTGACTTTC
>few|16|TRBJ2-6|TRBV4-2|-
CASSQTGTSGANVLTF
TGTGCCAGCAGCCAAACAGGGACGTCTGGGGCCAACGTCCTGACTTTC
>-|15|TRBJ1-5|TRBV4-3|-
CASSPQMGGYQPQHF
TGCGCCAGCAGCCCTCAGATGGGGGGATATCAGCCCCAGCATTTT
>medium-sized|11|TRBJ2-1|TRBV5-4|-
CASSGGGEQFF
TGTGCCAGCAGCGGGGGTGGGGAGCAGTTCTTC
>medium-sized|13|TRBJ1-1|TRBV12-3/TRBV12-4|-
CASSFTRDTEAFF
TGTGCCAGCAGTTTTACCAGGGACACTGAAGCTTTCTTT
>-|14|TRBJ2-7|TRBV12-3/TRBV12-4|TRBD2
CASSPSGRAREQYF
TGTGCCAGCAGTCCTAGCGGGAGGGCCCGTGAGCAGTACTTC
>medium-sized|14|TRBJ1-2|TRBV20-1|TRBD1
CSAGNRGVNYGYTF
TGCAGTGCGGGGAACAGGGGGGTTAACTATGGCTACACCTTC
>medium-sized|21|TRBJ2-3|TRBV7-2|TRBD1
CASSLERFAGGPPASTDTQYF
TGTGCCAGCAGCTTAGAACGGTTCGCAGGGGGTCCCCCAGCTAGCACAGATACGCAGTATTTT